This TCR beta chain originates from a study of OX40 agonist ivuxolimab in advanced cancers. Clones were read by immunoSEQ multiplex PCR, and TCRdb kept only the in-frame ones, dropping some. The sample consists of tens of thousands of clones, 80% to 90% of them appearing once. The starting material was CD4+ or CD8+ T cells sorted from blood, obtained in a trial of the OX40 agonist ivuxolimab. This TCR was recovered from an adult with an advanced solid tumor such as melanoma, head and neck, liver or kidney cancer.

CDR3 region: CASSEAFAPIFNTEAFF. In DNA, the CDR3 is TGTGCCAGCAGTGAAGCATTTGCTCCCATTTTTAACACTGAAGCTTTCTTT. The rearrangement joins TRBV6-1 to TRBJ1-1; D ambiguous. The V gene's germline CDR1 is MNHNS and CDR2 SASEGT. V shed 0 bases and J shed 2 bases, with 16 bases lying between them. The CDR3 loop spans 17 amino acids.